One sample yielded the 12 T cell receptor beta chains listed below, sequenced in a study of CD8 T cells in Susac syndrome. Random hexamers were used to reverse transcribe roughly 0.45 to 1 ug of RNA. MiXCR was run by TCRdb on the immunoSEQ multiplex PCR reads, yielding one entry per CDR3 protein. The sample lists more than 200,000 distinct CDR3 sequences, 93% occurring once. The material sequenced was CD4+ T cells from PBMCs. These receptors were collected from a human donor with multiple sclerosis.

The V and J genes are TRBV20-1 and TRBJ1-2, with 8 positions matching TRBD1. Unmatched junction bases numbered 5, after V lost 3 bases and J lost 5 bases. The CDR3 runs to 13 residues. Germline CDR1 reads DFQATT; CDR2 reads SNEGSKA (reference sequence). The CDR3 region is CSASPDRAYGYTF. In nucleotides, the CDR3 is TGCAGTGCTAGTCCGGACAGGGCTTATGGCTACACCTTC.

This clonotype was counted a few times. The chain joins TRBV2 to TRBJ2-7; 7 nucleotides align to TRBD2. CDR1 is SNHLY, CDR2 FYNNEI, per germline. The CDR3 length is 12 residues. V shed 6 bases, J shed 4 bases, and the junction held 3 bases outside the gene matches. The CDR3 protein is CASRGGTYEQYV. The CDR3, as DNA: TGTGCCAGCAGGGGGGGGACTTACGAGCAGTACGTC.

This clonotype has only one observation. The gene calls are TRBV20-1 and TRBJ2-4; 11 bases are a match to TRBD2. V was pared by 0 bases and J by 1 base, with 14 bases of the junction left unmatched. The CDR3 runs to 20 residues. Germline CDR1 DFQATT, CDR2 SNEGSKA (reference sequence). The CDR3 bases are TGCAGTGCTAGAGATTTGTTCGAACTAGCGGGAGATGTCGCCAAAAACATTCAGTACTTC. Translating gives CSARDLFELAGDVAKNIQYF.

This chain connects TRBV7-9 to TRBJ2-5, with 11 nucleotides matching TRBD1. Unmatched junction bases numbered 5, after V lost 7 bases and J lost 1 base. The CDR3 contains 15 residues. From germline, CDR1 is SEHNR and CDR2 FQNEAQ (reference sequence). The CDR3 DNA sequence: TGTGCCAGCAACCCGGGACAGGGGGTCCAAGAGACCCAGTACTTC. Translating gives CASNPGQGVQETQYF.

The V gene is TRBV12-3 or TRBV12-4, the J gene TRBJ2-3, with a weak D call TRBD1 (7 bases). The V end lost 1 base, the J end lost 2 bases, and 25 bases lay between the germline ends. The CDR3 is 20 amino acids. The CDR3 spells CASSLVRGLAPDTHTDTQYF. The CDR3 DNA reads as TGTGCCAGCAGTTTAGTAAGGGGGCTAGCGCCCGACACACACACAGATACGCAGTATTTT.

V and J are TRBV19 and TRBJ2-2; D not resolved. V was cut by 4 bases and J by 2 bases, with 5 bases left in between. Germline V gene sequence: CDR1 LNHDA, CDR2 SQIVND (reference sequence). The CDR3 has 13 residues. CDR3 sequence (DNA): TGTGCCAGTAGTAGAGTTAACACCGGGGAGCTGTTTTTT. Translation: CASSRVNTGELFF.

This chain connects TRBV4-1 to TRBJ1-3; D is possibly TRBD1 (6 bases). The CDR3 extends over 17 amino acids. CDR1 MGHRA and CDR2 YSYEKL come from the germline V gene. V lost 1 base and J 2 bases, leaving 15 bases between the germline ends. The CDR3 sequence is CASSQARGRGPGNTIYF. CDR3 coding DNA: TGCGCCAGCAGCCAAGCCAGGGGTAGGGGCCCTGGAAACACCATATATTTT.

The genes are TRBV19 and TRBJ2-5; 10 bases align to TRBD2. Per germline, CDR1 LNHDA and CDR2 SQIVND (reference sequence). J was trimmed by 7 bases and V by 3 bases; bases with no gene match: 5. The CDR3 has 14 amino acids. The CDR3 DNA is TGTGCCAGTAGTATGCTAGCGGGAGCTGGGACCCAGTACTTC. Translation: CASSMLAGAGTQYF.

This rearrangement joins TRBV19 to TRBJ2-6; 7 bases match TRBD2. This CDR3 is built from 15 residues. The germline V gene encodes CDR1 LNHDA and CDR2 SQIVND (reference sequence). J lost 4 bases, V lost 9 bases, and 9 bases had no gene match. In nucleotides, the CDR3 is TGTGCCAGCGGGACTACCTATATCGGGGCCAACGTCCTGACTTTC. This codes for CASGTTYIGANVLTF.

CDR3 amino acids: CASSQRQDRNTEAFF. In nucleotides, the CDR3 is TGTGCCAGCAGCCAAAGGCAGGACAGGAACACTGAAGCTTTCTTT. This chain connects TRBV14 to TRBJ1-1; a weak D match, TRBD1 (6 bases). With 2 bases removed from V and 1 base from J, the gap between germline ends came to 11 bases. This CDR3 comprises 15 residues. Germline loops: CDR1 SGHDN, CDR2 FVKESK.

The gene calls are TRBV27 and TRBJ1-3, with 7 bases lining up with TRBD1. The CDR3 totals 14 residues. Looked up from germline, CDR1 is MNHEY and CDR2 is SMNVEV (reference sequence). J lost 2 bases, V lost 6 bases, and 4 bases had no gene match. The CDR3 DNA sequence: TGTGCCAGCAGCGCCGGGACAGCTGGAAACACCATATATTTT. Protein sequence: CASSAGTAGNTIYF.

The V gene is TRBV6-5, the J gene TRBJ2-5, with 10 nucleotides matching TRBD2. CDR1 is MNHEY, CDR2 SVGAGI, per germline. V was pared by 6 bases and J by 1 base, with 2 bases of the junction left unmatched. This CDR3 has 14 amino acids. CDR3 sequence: CASRVAGGQETQYF. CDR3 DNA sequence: TGTGCCAGCAGGGTAGCGGGGGGCCAAGAGACCCAGTACTTC.